The present T cell receptor (beta chain) was sequenced within a study of blood T cell repertoires in COVID-19. V lost 1 base to trimming and J lost 1 base, with 11 bases between them. The germline V gene has CDR1 SGHTA and CDR2 FQGNSA. This CDR3 is built from 15 residues. This clone was observed a few times. Data came from immunoSEQ multiplex PCR; TCRdb stores just in-frame clones and leaves some out. Altogether roughly 160,000 clones are present, approximately 77% being singletons, with the ten largest covering about 10%. The chain couples TRBV7-2 to TRBJ2-7, with D unclear. The material sequenced was peripheral blood. This sequence was found in a woman older than 75 with active or convalescent COVID-19. CDR3 region: CASSLDPLASYEQYF. The CDR3 bases are TGTGCCAGCAGCTTAGATCCTCTGGCATCCTACGAGCAGTACTTC.